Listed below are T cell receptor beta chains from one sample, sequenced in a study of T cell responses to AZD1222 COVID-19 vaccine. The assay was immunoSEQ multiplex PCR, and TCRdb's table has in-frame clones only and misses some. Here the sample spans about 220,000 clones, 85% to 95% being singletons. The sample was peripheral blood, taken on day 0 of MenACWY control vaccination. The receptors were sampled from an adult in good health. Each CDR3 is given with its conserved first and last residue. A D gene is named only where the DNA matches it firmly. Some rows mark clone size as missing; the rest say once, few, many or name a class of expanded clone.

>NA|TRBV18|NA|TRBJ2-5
CASSPGQETQYF
TGTGCCAGCTCTCCCGGGCAAGAGACCCAGTACTTC
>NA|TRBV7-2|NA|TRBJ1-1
CASSLNAAEAFF
TGTGCCAGCAGCTTAAACGCGGCTGAAGCTTTCTTT
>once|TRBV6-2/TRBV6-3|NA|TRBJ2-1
CASSYRGAFRGNEQFF
TGTGCCAGCAGTTACAGGGGGGCATTTCGGGGAAATGAGCAGTTCTTC
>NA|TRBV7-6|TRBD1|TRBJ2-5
CASSYGTGRQETQYF
TGTGCCAGCAGCTACGGGACAGGCCGCCAAGAGACCCAGTACTTC
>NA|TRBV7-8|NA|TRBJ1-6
CASSQLGLQNSPLHF
TGTGCCAGCAGCCAACTCGGGCTGCAAAATTCACCCCTCCACTTT
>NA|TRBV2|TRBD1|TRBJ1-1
CASRREGGRSTEAFF
TGTGCCAGCAGAAGAGAAGGGGGCAGGAGCACTGAAGCTTTCTTT
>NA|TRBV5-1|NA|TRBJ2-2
CASSLMTQTGELFF
TGCGCCAGCAGCTTGATGACTCAAACCGGGGAGCTGTTTTTT
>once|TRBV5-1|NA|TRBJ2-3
CASSLKYPDTQYF
TGCGCCAGCAGCTTGAAATACCCAGATACGCAGTATTTT
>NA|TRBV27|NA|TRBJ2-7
CASSPEGRGSSYEQYF
TGTGCCAGCAGTCCTGAGGGGCGGGGAAGCTCCTACGAGCAGTACTTC
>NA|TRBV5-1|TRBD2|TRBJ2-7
CASSPAGGGVVYEQYF
TGCGCCAGCAGCCCCGCGGGGGGTGGGGTGGTGTACGAGCAGTACTTC
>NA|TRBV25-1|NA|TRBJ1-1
CASSGRGTNTEAFF
TGTGCCAGCAGTGGACGGGGCACGAACACTGAAGCTTTCTTT
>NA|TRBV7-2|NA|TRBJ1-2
CASSLAPGGGGYTF
TGTGCCAGCAGCTTAGCGCCGGGGGGCGGCGGCTACACCTTC
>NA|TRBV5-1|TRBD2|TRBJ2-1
CASSLGSGGRDEQFF
TGCGCCAGCAGCTTGGGTAGCGGGGGGAGGGATGAGCAGTTCTTC
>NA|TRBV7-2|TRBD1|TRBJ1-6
CASSLWAGGTSPLHF
TGTGCCAGCAGCTTATGGGCAGGGGGCACTTCACCCCTCCACTTT
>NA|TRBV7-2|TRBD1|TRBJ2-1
CASSLDRGSYNEQFF
TGTGCCAGCAGCCTGGACAGGGGGAGTTACAATGAGCAGTTCTTC
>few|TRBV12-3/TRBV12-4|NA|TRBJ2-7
CASSFASYEQYF
TGTGCCAGCAGTTTTGCCTCCTACGAGCAGTACTTC
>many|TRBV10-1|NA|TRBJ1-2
CASSEKGVRNYGYTF
TGCGCCAGCAGTGAGAAGGGAGTGAGAAACTATGGCTACACCTTC
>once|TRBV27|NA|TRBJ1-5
CASSLSGHSNQPQHF
TGTGCCAGCAGTTTATCAGGGCATAGCAATCAGCCCCAGCATTTT
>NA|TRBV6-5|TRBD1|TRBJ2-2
CASRQGGSTGELFF
TGTGCCAGCCGACAGGGGGGTTCCACCGGGGAGCTGTTTTTT
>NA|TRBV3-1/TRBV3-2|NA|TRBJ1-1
CASSRTATEAFF
TGTGCCAGCAGTCGGACTGCCACTGAAGCTTTCTTT
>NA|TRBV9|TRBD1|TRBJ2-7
CASSPGQGAYEQYF
TGTGCCAGCAGCCCCGGACAGGGAGCCTACGAGCAGTACTTC
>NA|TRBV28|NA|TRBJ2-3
CASSFGRAGARTDTQYF
TGTGCCAGCAGTTTCGGGCGGGCGGGGGCGAGGACAGATACGCAGTATTTT
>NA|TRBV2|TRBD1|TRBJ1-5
CASSFDRGANQPQHF
TGTGCCAGCAGTTTCGACAGGGGAGCCAATCAGCCCCAGCATTTT
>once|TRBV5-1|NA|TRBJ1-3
CASSLENSGNTIYF
TGCGCCAGCAGCTTGGAAAACTCTGGAAACACCATATATTTT
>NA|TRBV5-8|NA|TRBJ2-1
CASTPRGAGVNEQFF
TGTGCCAGCACTCCTCGGGGGGCGGGGGTAAATGAGCAGTTCTTC
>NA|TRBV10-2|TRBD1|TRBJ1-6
CASRTGGGGQNNSPLHF
TGCGCCAGCAGGACCGGGGGTGGGGGACAGAATAACTCACCCCTCCACTTT
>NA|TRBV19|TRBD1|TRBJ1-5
CASSKDRGGNQPQHF
TGTGCCAGTAGTAAGGACAGGGGGGGCAATCAGCCCCAGCATTTT
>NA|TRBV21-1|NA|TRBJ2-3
CASSKDNRITDTQYF
TGTGCCAGCAGCAAAGATAACAGGATCACAGATACGCAGTATTTT
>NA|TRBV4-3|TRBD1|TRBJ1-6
CASSQGTGGWNSPLHF
TGCGCCAGCAGCCAGGGGACAGGGGGCTGGAATTCACCCCTCCACTTT
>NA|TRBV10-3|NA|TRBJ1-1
CAISEALEAFF
TGTGCCATCAGTGAGGCCCTCGAAGCTTTCTTT
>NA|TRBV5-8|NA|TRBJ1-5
CASSLAGSNQPQHF
TGTGCCAGCAGCTTGGCTGGTAGCAATCAGCCCCAGCATTTT
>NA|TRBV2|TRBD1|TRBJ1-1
CASLKDWDSVSAFF
TGTGCCAGCCTTAAAGATTGGGACAGTGTGTCAGCTTTCTTT
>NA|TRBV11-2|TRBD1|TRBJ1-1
CASSLETGGTEAFF
TGTGCCAGCAGCTTAGAGACAGGGGGGACTGAAGCTTTCTTT
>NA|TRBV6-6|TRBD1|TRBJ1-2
CASSLQQGNYGYTF
TGTGCCAGCAGCCTCCAACAGGGGAACTATGGCTACACCTTC
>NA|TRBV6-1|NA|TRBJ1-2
CASSDWGSYGYTF
TGTGCCAGCAGTGATTGGGGCAGCTATGGCTACACCTTC
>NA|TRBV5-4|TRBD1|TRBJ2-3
CASSKGQMNTDTQYF
TGTGCCAGCAGCAAGGGACAGATGAACACAGATACGCAGTATTTT
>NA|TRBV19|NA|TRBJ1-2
CASSIAGGYTF
TGTGCCAGTAGTATAGCGGGAGGCTACACCTTC
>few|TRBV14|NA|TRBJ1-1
CASSLSLNTEAFF
TGTGCCAGCAGTCTCAGCCTGAACACTGAAGCTTTCTTT
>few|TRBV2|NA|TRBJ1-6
CASSGSGGRNNSPLHF
TGTGCCAGCAGTGGGTCTGGAGGAAGGAATAATTCACCCCTCCACTTT
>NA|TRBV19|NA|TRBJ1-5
CASSIEGVRRQPQHF
TGTGCCAGTAGTATAGAGGGAGTACGGCGGCAGCCCCAGCATTTT
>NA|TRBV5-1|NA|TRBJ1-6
CASSVRDMGTSPLHF
TGCGCCAGCAGCGTCCGGGACATGGGTACATCACCCCTCCACTTT
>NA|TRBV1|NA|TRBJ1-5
CTSSQGQPQHF
TGCACCAGCAGCCAGGGACAGCCCCAGCATTTT